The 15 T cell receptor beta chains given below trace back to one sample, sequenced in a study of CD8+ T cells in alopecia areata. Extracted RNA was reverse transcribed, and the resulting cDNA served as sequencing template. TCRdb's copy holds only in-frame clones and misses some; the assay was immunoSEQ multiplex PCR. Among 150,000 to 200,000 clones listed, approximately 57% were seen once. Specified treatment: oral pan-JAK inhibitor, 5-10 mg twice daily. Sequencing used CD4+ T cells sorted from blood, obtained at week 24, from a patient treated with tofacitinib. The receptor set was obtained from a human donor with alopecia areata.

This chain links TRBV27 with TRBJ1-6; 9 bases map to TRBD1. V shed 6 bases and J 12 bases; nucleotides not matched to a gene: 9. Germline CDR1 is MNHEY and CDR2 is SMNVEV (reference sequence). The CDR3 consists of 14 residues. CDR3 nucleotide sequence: TGTGCCAGCAGAAGGGACAGGGAAATGGGACCCCTCCACTTT. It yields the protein CASRRDREMGPLHF.

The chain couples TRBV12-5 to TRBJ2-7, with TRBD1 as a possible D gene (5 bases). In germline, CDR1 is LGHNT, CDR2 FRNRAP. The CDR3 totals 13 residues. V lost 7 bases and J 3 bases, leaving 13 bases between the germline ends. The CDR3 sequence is CASARAKVYEQYF. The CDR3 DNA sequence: TGTGCTAGTGCCAGGGCCAAGGTCTACGAGCAGTACTTC. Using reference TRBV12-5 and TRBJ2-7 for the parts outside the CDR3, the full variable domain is DARVTQTPRHKVTEMGQEVTMRCQPILGHNTVFWYRQTMMQGLELLAYFRNRAPLDDSGMPKDRFSAEMPDATLATLKIQPSEPRDSAVYFCASARAKVYEQYFGPGTRLTVT.

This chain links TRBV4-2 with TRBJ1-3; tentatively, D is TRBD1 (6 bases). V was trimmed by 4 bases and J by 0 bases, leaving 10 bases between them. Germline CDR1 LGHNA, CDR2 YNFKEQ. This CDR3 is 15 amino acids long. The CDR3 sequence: CASSPWTASGNTIYF. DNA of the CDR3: TGTGCCAGCAGCCCCTGGACAGCCTCTGGAAACACCATATATTTT.

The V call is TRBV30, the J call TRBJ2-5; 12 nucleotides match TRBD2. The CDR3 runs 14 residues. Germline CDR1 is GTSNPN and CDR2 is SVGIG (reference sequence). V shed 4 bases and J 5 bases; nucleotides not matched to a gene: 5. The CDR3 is CAWKTSGGTETQYF. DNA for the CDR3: TGTGCCTGGAAGACTAGCGGGGGTACGGAGACCCAGTACTTC.

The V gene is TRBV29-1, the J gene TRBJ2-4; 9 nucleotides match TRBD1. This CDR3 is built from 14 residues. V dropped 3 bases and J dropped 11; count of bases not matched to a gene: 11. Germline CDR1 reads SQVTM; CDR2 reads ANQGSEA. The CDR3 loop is CSVEKVDRGSLQYF. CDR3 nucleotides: TGCAGCGTTGAGAAGGTGGACAGGGGATCTCTTCAGTACTTC.

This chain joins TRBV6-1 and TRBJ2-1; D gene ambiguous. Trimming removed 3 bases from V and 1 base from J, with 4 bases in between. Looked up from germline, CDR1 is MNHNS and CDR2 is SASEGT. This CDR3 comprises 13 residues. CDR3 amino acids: CASSDPSYNEQFF. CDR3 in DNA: TGTGCCAGCAGTGATCCGTCCTACAATGAGCAGTTCTTC.

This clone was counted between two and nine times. The CDR3 nucleotides are TGTGCCAGCAGCTTAGATTTCGGAGGTGCCTATGGCTACACCTTC. Translated: CASSLDFGGAYGYTF. The genes are TRBV7-2 and TRBJ1-2; D is undetermined. CDR1 is SGHTA and CDR2 is FQGNSA in the germline V gene. The CDR3 extends over 15 amino acids. Trimming took off 1 base at V and 4 bases at J, with 13 bases between the two ends.

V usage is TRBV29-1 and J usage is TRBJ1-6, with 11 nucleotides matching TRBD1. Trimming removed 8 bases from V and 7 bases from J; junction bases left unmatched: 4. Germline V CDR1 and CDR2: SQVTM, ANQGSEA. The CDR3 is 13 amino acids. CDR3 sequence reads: CSWDRGLNSPLHF. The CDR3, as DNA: TGCAGCTGGGACAGGGGGTTGAATTCACCCCTCCACTTT.

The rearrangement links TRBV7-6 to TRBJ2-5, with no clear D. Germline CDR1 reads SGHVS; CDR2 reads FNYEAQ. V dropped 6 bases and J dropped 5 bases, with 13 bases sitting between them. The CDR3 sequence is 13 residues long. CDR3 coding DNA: TGTGCCAGCAGGGGTAGCTCGAAGGAGACCCAGTACTTC. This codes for CASRGSSKETQYF. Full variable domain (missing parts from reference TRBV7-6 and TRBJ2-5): GAGVSQSPRYKVTKRGQDVALRCDPISGHVSLYWYRQALGQGPEFLTYFNYEAQQDKSGLPNDRFSAERPEGSISTLTIQRTEQRDSAMYRCASRGSSKETQYFGPGTRLLVL.

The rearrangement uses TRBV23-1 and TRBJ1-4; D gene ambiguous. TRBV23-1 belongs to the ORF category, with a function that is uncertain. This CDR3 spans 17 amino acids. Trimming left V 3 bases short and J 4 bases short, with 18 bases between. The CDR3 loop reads CASSQPCAGGINEKLFF. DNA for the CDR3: TGCGCCAGCAGTCAGCCCTGTGCGGGTGGGATTAATGAAAAACTGTTTTTT.

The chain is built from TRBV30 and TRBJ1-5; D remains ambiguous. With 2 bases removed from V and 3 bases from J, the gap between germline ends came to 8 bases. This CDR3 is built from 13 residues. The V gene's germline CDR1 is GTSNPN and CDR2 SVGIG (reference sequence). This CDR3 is CAWSKVANQPQHF. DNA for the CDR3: TGTGCCTGGAGTAAAGTAGCCAATCAGCCCCAGCATTTT.

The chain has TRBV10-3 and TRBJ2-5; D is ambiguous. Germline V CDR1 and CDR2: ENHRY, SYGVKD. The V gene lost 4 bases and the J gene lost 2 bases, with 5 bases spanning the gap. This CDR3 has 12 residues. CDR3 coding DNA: TGTGCCATCAGTGGCGAACAAGAGACCCAGTACTTC. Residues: CAISGEQETQYF.

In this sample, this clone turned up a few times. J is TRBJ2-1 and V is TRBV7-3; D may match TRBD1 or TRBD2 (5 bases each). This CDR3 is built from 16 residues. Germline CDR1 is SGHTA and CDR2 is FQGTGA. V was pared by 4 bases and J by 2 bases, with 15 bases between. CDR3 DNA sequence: TGTGCCAGCAGCTCGTATACGGGACGCACCTACAATGAGCAGTTCTTC. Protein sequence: CASSSYTGRTYNEQFF.

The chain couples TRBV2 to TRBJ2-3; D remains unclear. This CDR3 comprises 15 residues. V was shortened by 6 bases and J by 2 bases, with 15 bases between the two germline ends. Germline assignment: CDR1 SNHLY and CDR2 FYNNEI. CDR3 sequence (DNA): TGTGCCAGCAGGGGTTCCGGCCCCGCCACAGATACGCAGTATTTT. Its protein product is CASRGSGPATDTQYF. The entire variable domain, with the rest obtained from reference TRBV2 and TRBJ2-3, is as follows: EPEVTQTPSHQVTQMGQEVILRCVPISNHLYFYWYRQILGQKVEFLVSFYNNEISEKSEIFDDQFSVERPDGSNFTLKIRSTKLEDSAMYFCASRGSGPATDTQYFGPGTRLTVL.

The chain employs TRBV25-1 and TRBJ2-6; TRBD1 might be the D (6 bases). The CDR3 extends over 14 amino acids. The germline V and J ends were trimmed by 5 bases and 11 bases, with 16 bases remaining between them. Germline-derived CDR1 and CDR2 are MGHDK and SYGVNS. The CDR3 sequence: CASSPTGVIHVLTF. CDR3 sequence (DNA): TGTGCCAGCAGTCCGACAGGCGTTATCCACGTCCTGACTTTC.